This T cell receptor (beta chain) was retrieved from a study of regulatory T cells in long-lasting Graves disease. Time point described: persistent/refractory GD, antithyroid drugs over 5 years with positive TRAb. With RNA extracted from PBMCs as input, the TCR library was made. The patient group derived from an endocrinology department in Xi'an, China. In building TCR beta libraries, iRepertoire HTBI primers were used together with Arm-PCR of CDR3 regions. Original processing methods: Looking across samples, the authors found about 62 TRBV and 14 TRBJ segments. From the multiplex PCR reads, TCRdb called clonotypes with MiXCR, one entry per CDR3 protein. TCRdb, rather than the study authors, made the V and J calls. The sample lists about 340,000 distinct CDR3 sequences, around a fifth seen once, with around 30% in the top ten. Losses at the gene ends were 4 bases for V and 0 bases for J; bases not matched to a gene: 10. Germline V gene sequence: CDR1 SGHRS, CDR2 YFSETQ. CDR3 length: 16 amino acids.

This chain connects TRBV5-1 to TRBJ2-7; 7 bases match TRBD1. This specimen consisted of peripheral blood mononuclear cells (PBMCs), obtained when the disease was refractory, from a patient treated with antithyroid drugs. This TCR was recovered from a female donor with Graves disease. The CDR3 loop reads CASSAEDRFPSYEQYF. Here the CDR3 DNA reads TGCGCCAGCAGCGCGGAGGACAGGTTTCCCTCCTACGAGCAGTACTTC.